The 10 T cell receptor beta chains in this list originate from one sample, sequenced in a study of T cell responses to AZD1222 COVID-19 vaccine. Produced via immunoSEQ multiplex PCR; TCRdb's table is partial and in-frame only. There are about 180,000 clones in the sample; around 94% occur only once, and 2.5% to 3% lies in the top ten. Sequencing used peripheral blood, obtained on day 0 of AZD1222 vaccination. These receptors were collected from an adult in good health.

J is TRBJ2-5 and V is TRBV4-1; 11 bases are shared with TRBD1. This CDR3 spans 16 amino acids. From germline, CDR1 is MGHRA and CDR2 YSYEKL. With V trimmed by 3 bases and J by 3 bases, 6 bases remained unmatched. The CDR3 DNA sequence: TGCGCCAGCAGCCACGCTAGGGGACAGGGGGAAGAGACCCAGTACTTC. Protein: CASSHARGQGEETQYF.

The chain employs TRBV5-1 and TRBJ2-1; a weak D match, TRBD1 (5 bases). This CDR3 comprises 13 residues. The germline CDR1 and CDR2 sequences are SGHRS and YFSETQ. V lost 4 bases and J 4 bases, leaving 9 bases between the germline ends. Written as DNA, the CDR3 is TGCGCCAGCAGCCCCGACAGATACAATGAGCAGTTCTTC. It specifies CASSPDRYNEQFF.

The chain employs TRBV9 and TRBJ1-2, with 7 bases lining up with TRBD1. The CDR3 consists of 14 residues. Germline CDR1 SGDLS, CDR2 YYNGEE. Germline trimming cut 4 bases from V and 5 bases from J; bases unmatched to any gene: 8. The CDR3 here is CASSPETGWYGYTF. The CDR3 DNA is TGTGCCAGCAGCCCGGAGACAGGGTGGTATGGCTACACCTTC.

V usage is TRBV7-2 and J usage is TRBJ1-5; D not certain. The CDR3 runs to 14 residues. Germline-derived CDR1 and CDR2 are SGHTA and FQGNSA. Deletions cut 1 base from V and 4 bases from J, with 8 bases between. The CDR3 nucleotides read TGTGCCAGCAGCTTAGGATTCAAGAATCAGCCCCAGCATTTT. Translating gives CASSLGFKNQPQHF.

This clone has a handful of counts. This sequence joins TRBV7-9 and TRBJ2-1; 8 nucleotides line up with TRBD1. Germline-derived CDR1 and CDR2 are SEHNR and FQNEAQ (reference sequence). The CDR3 is 15 residues long. With V trimmed by 5 bases and J by 5 bases, 8 bases remained unmatched. The CDR3 loop reads CASSLQGDPNNEQFF. The CDR3 nucleotides are TGTGCCAGCAGCCTACAGGGGGACCCCAACAATGAGCAGTTCTTC.

In this sample, this clone turned up a few times. The CDR3 nucleotides are TGTGCCAGCAGCTTAGTTCTAGCGTTACAAGAGACCCAGTACTTC. Amino acid sequence: CASSLVLALQETQYF. The rearrangement uses TRBV7-9 and TRBJ2-5, with a weak D call TRBD2 (6 bases). The CDR3 consists of 15 residues. The V gene's germline CDR1 is SEHNR and CDR2 FQNEAQ (reference sequence). V was pared by 1 base and J by 2 bases, with 11 bases between. The variable domain in full, completed from reference TRBV7-9 and TRBJ2-5, reads DTGVSQNPRHKITKRGQNVTFRCDPISEHNRLYWYRQTLGQGPEFLTYFQNEAQLEKSRLLSDRFSAERPKGSFSTLEIQRTEQGDSAMYLCASSLVLALQETQYFGPGTRLLVL.

This clone has more than one count but fewer than ten. The chain couples TRBV19 to TRBJ1-5; D call uncertain. V was trimmed by 7 bases and J by 2 bases, leaving 12 bases between them. There are 14 residues in the CDR3. The germline CDR1 and CDR2 sequences are LNHDA and SQIVND (reference sequence). CDR3 protein: CASNGEVGNQPQHF. CDR3 sequence (DNA): TGTGCCAGTAACGGGGAGGTGGGCAATCAGCCCCAGCATTTT.

The chain combines TRBV12-5 with TRBJ1-1; D is undetermined. Germline CDR1 is LGHNT and CDR2 is FRNRAP. Trimming removed 8 bases at V and 0 bases at J, with 7 bases between. This CDR3 has 12 amino acids. CDR3 sequence (DNA): TGTGCTAGTCGCCAGCTGAACACTGAAGCTTTCTTT. Protein product: CASRQLNTEAFF. The variable domain in full, completed from reference TRBV12-5 and TRBJ1-1, reads DARVTQTPRHKVTEMGQEVTMRCQPILGHNTVFWYRQTMMQGLELLAYFRNRAPLDDSGMPKDRFSAEMPDATLATLKIQPSEPRDSAVYFCASRQLNTEAFFGQGTRLTVV.

J is TRBJ2-1 and V is TRBV12-3 or TRBV12-4; possible D gene TRBD1, 6 bases. The CDR3 spans 13 residues. The V and J ends lost 8 bases and 0 bases respectively, with 8 bases between them. Here the CDR3 reads CASGQSSYNEQFF. The CDR3 DNA reads as TGTGCCAGCGGACAGTCCTCCTACAATGAGCAGTTCTTC.

The chain uses TRBV12-5 and TRBJ1-4, with a weak D call TRBD1 (5 bases). The CDR3 covers 15 residues. In germline, CDR1 is LGHNT, CDR2 FRNRAP. V lost 4 bases and J 4 bases, leaving 13 bases between the germline ends. CDR3 sequence reads: CASGWSGLRNEKLFF. CDR3 in DNA: TGTGCTAGTGGTTGGTCGGGGCTTCGTAATGAAAAACTGTTTTTT.